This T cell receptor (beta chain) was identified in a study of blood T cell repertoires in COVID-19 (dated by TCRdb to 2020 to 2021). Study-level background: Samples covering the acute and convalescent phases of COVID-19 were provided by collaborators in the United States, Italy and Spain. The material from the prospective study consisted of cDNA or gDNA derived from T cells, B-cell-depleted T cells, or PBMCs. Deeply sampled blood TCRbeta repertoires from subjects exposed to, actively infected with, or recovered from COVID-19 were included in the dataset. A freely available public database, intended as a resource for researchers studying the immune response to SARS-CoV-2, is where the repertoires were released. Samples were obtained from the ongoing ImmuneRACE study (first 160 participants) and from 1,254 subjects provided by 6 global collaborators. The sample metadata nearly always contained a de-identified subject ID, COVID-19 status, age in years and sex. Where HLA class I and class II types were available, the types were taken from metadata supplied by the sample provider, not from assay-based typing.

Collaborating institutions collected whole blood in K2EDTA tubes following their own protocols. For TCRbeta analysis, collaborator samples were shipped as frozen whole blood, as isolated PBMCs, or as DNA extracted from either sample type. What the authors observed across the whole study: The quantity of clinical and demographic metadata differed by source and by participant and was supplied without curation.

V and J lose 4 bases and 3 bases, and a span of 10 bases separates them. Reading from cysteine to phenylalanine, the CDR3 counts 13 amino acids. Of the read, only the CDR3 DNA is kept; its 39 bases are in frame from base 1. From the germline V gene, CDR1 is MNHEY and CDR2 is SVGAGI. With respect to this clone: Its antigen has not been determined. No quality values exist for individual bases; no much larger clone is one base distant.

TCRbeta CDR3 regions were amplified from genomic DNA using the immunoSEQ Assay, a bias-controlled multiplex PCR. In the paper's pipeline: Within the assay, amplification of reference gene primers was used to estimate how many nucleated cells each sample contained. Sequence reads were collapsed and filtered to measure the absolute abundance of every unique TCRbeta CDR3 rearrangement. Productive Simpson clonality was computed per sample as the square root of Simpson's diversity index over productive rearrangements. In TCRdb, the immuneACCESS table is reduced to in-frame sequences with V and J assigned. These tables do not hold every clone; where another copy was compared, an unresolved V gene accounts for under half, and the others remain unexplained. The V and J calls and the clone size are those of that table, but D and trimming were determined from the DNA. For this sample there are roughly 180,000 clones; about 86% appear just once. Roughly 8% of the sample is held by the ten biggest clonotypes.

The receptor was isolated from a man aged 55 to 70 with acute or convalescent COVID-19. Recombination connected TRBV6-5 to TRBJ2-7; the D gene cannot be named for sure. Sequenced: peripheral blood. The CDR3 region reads CASSLNRDYEQYF. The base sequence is TGTGCCAGCAGTTTGAACAGAGACTACGAGCAGTACTTC.